The 2 T cell receptor beta chains given below trace back to one sample, sequenced in a study of cytomegalovirus exposure and HLA in healthy donors. The primer mix had 60 Vbeta and 13 Jbeta primers. Assay used: immunoSEQ multiplex PCR; TCRdb lists only in-frame clones, some missing. The sample holds 180,000 or so clones, roughly 80% seen once. The sample taken for sequencing was PBMCs. All receptors derive from a middle-aged man in good health and CMV-seronegative.

As DNA, the CDR3 is TGTGCCAGCAGGCGGACAGGGGCGGGAAACACCATATATTTT. This sequence encodes CASRRTGAGNTIYF. The rearrangement links TRBV5-6 to TRBJ1-3, with TRBD1 identical over 9 bases. CDR3 length: 14 residues. V gave up 5 bases and J gave up 4 bases; unmatched junction bases: 4. Germline CDR1 is SGHDT and CDR2 is YYEEEE.

The rearrangement uses TRBV2 and TRBJ1-2, with 8 bases matching TRBD1. The ends lost 8 bases at V and 3 bases at J; junction bases unmatched: 11. Germline assignment: CDR1 SNHLY and CDR2 FYNNEI. CDR3 length equals 15 residues. The CDR3 sequence: CASGGNRGVDYGYTF. The CDR3 region has the DNA TGTGCCAGCGGAGGGAACAGGGGGGTGGACTATGGCTACACCTTC.